The 12 T cell receptor beta chains below were found in one sample sequenced in a study of patients and donors after allogeneic stem cell transplantation (dated by TCRdb to the early 2020s). The library was generated by RT-PCR. Sequencing used a NextSeq 550. TCRdb took the public reads, trimmed them with fastp at Q25, ran MiXCR for clone calling and kept in-frame beta chains. Rows merge per CDR3 protein into single entries with the most common DNA and genes. The table for this sample lists roughly 960,000 distinct CDR3 sequences; over 15% of them were counted only once. About 6% of the sample comes from the top ten. The sample taken for sequencing was blood, either unsorted or a sorted T cell fraction (not recorded which). The receptors originated from a human donor who was either an allogeneic HSCT recipient or a stem cell or donor lymphocyte infusion donor (not recorded which). It is not recorded whose cells these are; they may come from a transplant donor.

This clonotype was counted ten times or more. The chain recombines TRBV12-3 or TRBV12-4 with TRBJ1-1, with D perhaps TRBD1 (5 bases). V gave up 5 bases and J gave up 9 bases, with 13 bases separating them. The CDR3 is 12 residues long. CDR3 bases: TGTGCCAGCAGTCTGTCCGGACACCAAGCTTTCTTT. Its translation: CASSLSGHQAFF.

This clonotype was counted a few times. The J gene is TRBJ2-2, the V gene TRBV6-1; a weak D match, TRBD2 (5 bases). V was pared by 4 bases and J by 6 bases, with 6 bases between. The CDR3 sequence is 12 residues long. The V gene's germline CDR1 is MNHNS and CDR2 SASEGT. The CDR3 here is CASSGEPGELFF. CDR3 bases: TGTGCCAGCAGTGGGGAGCCCGGGGAGCTGTTTTTT.

The sample holds a few counts of this clonotype. J is TRBJ1-2 and V is TRBV6-2 or TRBV6-3; TRBD1 agrees at 8 bases. V shed 8 bases and J 7 bases; nucleotides not matched to a gene: 6. The CDR3 has 12 residues. Germline CDR1 and CDR2: MNHEY and SVGEGT. Written as DNA, the CDR3 is TGTGCCAGCCTTGACAGGGGACGTGGCTACACCTTC. Translated, it gives CASLDRGRGYTF.

In its sample, this clonotype was seen many times. CDR3 region: CASSVDGTSGNTIYF. DNA for the CDR3: TGTGCCAGCAGCGTAGACGGGACCTCTGGAAACACCATATATTTT. The chain carries TRBV9 and TRBJ1-3, with D tentatively TRBD1 (5 bases). The CDR3 length is 15 residues. Deletions cut 0 bases from V and 0 bases from J, with 7 bases between. Germline CDR1 and CDR2: SGDLS and YYNGEE.

A remark on this clonotype: Just one base apart from a much larger clone, this may be a read error. The chain uses TRBV5-6 and TRBJ2-3, with 8 bases lining up with TRBD2. The CDR3 loop spans 15 amino acids. Per the germline V gene, CDR1 is SGHDT and CDR2 is YYEEEE. CDR3 region: CGSSPTGGGTDTQYF. The CDR3 DNA reads as TGTGGCAGCAGTCCGACGGGGGGGGGCACAGATACGCAGTATTTT.

CDR3 DNA: TGTGCCAGCAGCTTAGTGCCGGTACGGGAAGCTTTCTTT. It is translated as CASSLVPVREAFF. V and J are TRBV7-8 and TRBJ1-1; D gene unclear. Germline CDR1 SGHVS, CDR2 FQNEAQ. This CDR3 has 13 residues. The V gene lost 1 base and the J gene lost 8 bases, with 11 bases spanning the gap.

Ten or more counts support this clonotype. The V and J genes are TRBV5-1 and TRBJ2-1; 13 bases align to TRBD2. Losses at the gene ends were 2 bases for V and 5 bases for J; bases not matched to a gene: 7. Germline loops: CDR1 SGHRS, CDR2 YFSETQ. The CDR3 has 17 residues. CDR3 in DNA: TGCGCCAGCAGCTTCTCCGCACTAGCGGGGGGGAACAATGAGCAGTTCTTC. It yields the protein CASSFSALAGGNNEQFF.

This sequence joins TRBV14 and TRBJ2-1; 8 positions match TRBD1. This CDR3 is built from 16 residues. Germline V gives CDR1 SGHDN, CDR2 FVKESK. Germline trimming cut 4 bases from V and 4 bases from J; bases unmatched to any gene: 9. The CDR3 region is CASSRRTGRLYNEQFF. Here the CDR3 DNA reads TGTGCCAGCAGCCGAAGGACAGGGCGGTTATACAATGAGCAGTTCTTC.

At least ten counts were recorded for this clonotype. The genes are TRBV10-3 and TRBJ2-3, with D hard to call. The germline CDR1 and CDR2 sequences are ENHRY and SYGVKD. The CDR3 totals 13 residues. V was cut by 6 bases and J by 1 base, with 8 bases left in between. CDR3 nucleotides: TGTGCCATCAGGGTCCAGGGCACAGATACGCAGTATTTT. Translating it yields CAIRVQGTDTQYF.

J is TRBJ1-4 and V is TRBV5-1; a weak D match, TRBD1 (5 bases). The length of the CDR3 is 15 residues. Between the trimmed V and J ends, which lost 0 bases and 5 bases, there was a span of 11 bases. Germline V gives CDR1 SGHRS, CDR2 YFSETQ. CDR3 sequence (DNA): TGCGCCAGCAGCTTGGTGCCGGGGGGAAATGAAAAACTGTTTTTT. Translation gives CASSLVPGGNEKLFF.

The chain carries TRBV20-1 and TRBJ2-3; D is possibly TRBD1 (6 bases). The CDR3 has 14 amino acids. Looked up from germline, CDR1 is DFQATT and CDR2 is SNEGSKA (reference sequence). Between the trimmed V and J ends, which lost 4 bases and 6 bases, there was a span of 17 bases. The CDR3 DNA is TGCAGTGCTATAGACAGCATTCAGGGGGATACGCAGTATTTT. This translates into CSAIDSIQGDTQYF.

This clonotype has a handful of counts. This chain joins TRBV13 and TRBJ2-7; D could derive from TRBD1 or TRBD2 (5 bases each). This CDR3 has 15 residues. V was pared by 0 bases and J by 2 bases, with 11 bases between. Germline CDR1 is PRHDT and CDR2 is FYEKMQ (reference sequence). DNA of the CDR3: TGTGCCAGCAGCTTAGGAGGGGACGGTACCTACGAGCAGTACTTC. Its protein product is CASSLGGDGTYEQYF.